Listed below are T cell receptor gamma chains from one sample, sequenced in a study of Vδ1+ human thymocytes. TCRdb used CATT to re-call clones from the multiplex PCR reads. The table has tens of thousands of gamma-chain clones, over 20% seen once; the top ten hold about 1.8%. Sequenced: Vdelta1+ gamma-delta thymocytes from the thymus. The receptors originated from a girl under three years old who had congenital heart surgery. Both conserved end residues are part of each CDR3. Clone size is not always given. Where it is, it says once, few, many or a class for expanded clones.

J,size,V,DNA,CDR3
TRGJ1/TRGJ2,few,TRGV3,TGTGCCACCTGGGACTTAAGTTATAAGAAACTCTTT,CATWDLSYKKLF
TRGJ1/TRGJ2,NA,TRGV5,TGTGCCACCTGGGACAGCCCTCGTCCTTTTAAGAAACTCTTT,CATWDSPRPFKKLF
TRGJ1/TRGJ2,NA,TRGV2,TGTGCCACCTGGGACGGGCCCCGTAGTTATAAGAAACTCTTT,CATWDGPRSYKKLF
TRGJ1/TRGJ2,NA,TRGV2,TGTGCCACCTGGGACGGGCTAGAGTATAAGAAACTCTTT,CATWDGLEYKKLF
TRGJP2,NA,TRGV2,TGTGCCACCTGGGCCCGTACCCTGAGTAGTGATTGGATCAAGACGTTT,CATWARTLSSDWIKTF
TRGJP2,few,TRGV9,TGTGCCTTGTGGGAGGTGCGATGGAGTAGTGATTGGATCAAGACGTTT,CALWEVRWSSDWIKTF
TRGJ1/TRGJ2,few,TRGV8,TGTGCCACCTGGGATACTCGAGCCTATAAGAAACTCTTT,CATWDTRAYKKLF
TRGJ1/TRGJ2,few,TRGV2,TGTGCCACCTGGGACAGGCAAGGATATAAGAAACTCTTT,CATWDRQGYKKLF
TRGJ1/TRGJ2,NA,TRGV8,TGTGCCACCTGGGCTCCCCCGACCTATTATAAGAAACTCTTT,CATWAPPTYYKKLF
TRGJ1/TRGJ2,NA,TRGV9,TGTGCCTTGTGGGAGCTCTATTATAAGAAACTCTTT,CALWELYYKKLF
TRGJ1/TRGJ2,few,TRGV8,TGTGCCACCTGGGATATAGGATATAAGAAACTCTTT,CATWDIGYKKLF
TRGJ1/TRGJ2,NA,TRGV8,TGTGCCACCTGGGATAGAACGAATTATTATAAGAAACTCTTT,CATWDRTNYYKKLF
TRGJ1/TRGJ2,NA,TRGV2,TGTGCCACCTGGGACGACGGGAATTATTATAAGAAACTCTTT,CATWDDGNYYKKLF
TRGJ1/TRGJ2,NA,TRGV8,TGTGCCACCTGGGATAAGGGAGGTCCTTATAAGAAACTCTTT,CATWDKGGPYKKLF
TRGJP2,NA,TRGV4,TGTGCCACCTGGGATGCACGAGGGGGTGATTGGATCAAGACGTTT,CATWDARGGDWIKTF
TRGJ1/TRGJ2,few,TRGV2,TGTGCCACCTGGGACGTACATAAGAAACTCTTT,CATWDVHKKLF
TRGJ1/TRGJ2,few,TRGV8,TGTGCCACCTGGGATTTACATAAGAAACTCTTT,CATWDLHKKLF
TRGJ1/TRGJ2,NA,TRGV4,TGTGCCACCTGGGCGCCCTTGAAGAAACTCTTT,CATWAPLKKLF
TRGJ1/TRGJ2,NA,TRGV3,TGTGCCACCTGGGACAGGCCCGAGCCGTGTTGGAAACTCTTT,CATWDRPEPCWKLF
TRGJ1/TRGJ2,NA,TRGV2,TGTGCCACCTGGGACGGGCCGCTTGGTTATAAGAAACTCTTT,CATWDGPLGYKKLF
TRGJ1/TRGJ2,few,TRGV9,TGTGCCTTGTGGGAGGTGCAGGTACCCCGGAAACTCTTT,CALWEVQVPRKLF
TRGJ1/TRGJ2,NA,TRGV9,TGTGCCTTGTGGGAGGTGCTCGGTTGGAAACTCTTT,CALWEVLGWKLF
TRGJ1/TRGJ2,NA,TRGV2,TGTGCCACTTGGGACGGGCCCTGGGAGACGAAGAAACTCTTT,CATWDGPWETKKLF
TRGJ1/TRGJ2,few,TRGV2,TGTGCCACCTGGGATAAAAGATATAAGAAACTCTTT,CATWDKRYKKLF
TRGJ1/TRGJ2,NA,TRGV9,TGTGCCTTGTGGGAGGGCGAGAATTATTATAAGAAACTCTTT,CALWEGENYYKKLF
TRGJ1/TRGJ2,few,TRGV4,TGTGCCACCTGGGATCCCGAGAATTATTATAAGAAACTCTTT,CATWDPENYYKKLF
TRGJP2,NA,TRGV2,TGTGCCACCTGGGACGGGCCCCGGTATAGTAGTGATTGGATCAAGACGTTT,CATWDGPRYSSDWIKTF
TRGJ1/TRGJ2,NA,TRGV9,TGTGCCTTGTGGGAGGTATTGGGGAAACTCTTT,CALWEVLGKLF
TRGJ1/TRGJ2,NA,TRGV2,TGTGCCACCTGGGACGGGCGGCCAAATGGGAATAAGAAACTCTTT,CATWDGRPNGNKKLF
TRGJP2,NA,TRGV3,TGTGCCACCCGGGTGCTGGGGGGTAGTGATTGGATCAAGACGTTT,CATRVLGGSDWIKTF
TRGJ1/TRGJ2,few,TRGV8,TGTGCCACCTGGGATCTTGGGGATAAGAAACTCTTT,CATWDLGDKKLF
TRGJP2,few,TRGV4,TGTGCCACCTGGGATCTGGATGATTGGATCAAGACGTTT,CATWDLDDWIKTF
TRGJ1/TRGJ2,few,TRGV2,TGTGCCACCTGGGACGGCCTGGAGAAACTCTTT,CATWDGLEKLF
TRGJ1/TRGJ2,few,TRGV2,TGTGCCACCTGGGACGGGCCGATCTATAAGAAACTCTTT,CATWDGPIYKKLF
TRGJ1/TRGJ2,few,TRGV2,TGTGCCACCTGGGACGGGCAGAATAAGAAACTCTTT,CATWDGQNKKLF
TRGJP2,few,TRGV2,TGTGCCACCTGGGACGGGCCATCAGGTAGTGATTGGATCAAGACGTTT,CATWDGPSGSDWIKTF
TRGJ1/TRGJ2,many,TRGV8,TGTGCCACCTGTTATTATAAGAAACTCTTT,CATCYYKKLF
TRGJP2,NA,TRGV3,TGTGCCACCTATAGTGATTGGATCAAGACGTTT,CATYSDWIKTF
TRGJP1,NA,TRGV4,TGTGCCACCTGGGATGGAGGCACTGGTTGGTTCAAGATATTT,CATWDGGTGWFKIF
TRGJ1/TRGJ2,NA,TRGV2,TGTGCCACCTGGGACGACCAAAATTATTATAAGAAACTCTTT,CATWDDQNYYKKLF
TRGJ1/TRGJ2,few,TRGV3,TGTGCCACCTGGGACAAACGTTATAAGAAACTCTTT,CATWDKRYKKLF
TRGJP1,few,TRGV2,TGCGCCACCTGGGACGGGCCTGGTTGGTTCAAGATATTT,CATWDGPGWFKIF
TRGJP2,NA,TRGV9,TGTGCCTTGCGTAGTGATTGGATCAAGACGTTT,CALRSDWIKTF
TRGJP1,NA,TRGV8,TGTGCCGCGGGAGATATGGAGTTTACCACCGGTTGGTTCAAGATATTT,CAAGDMEFTTGWFKIF